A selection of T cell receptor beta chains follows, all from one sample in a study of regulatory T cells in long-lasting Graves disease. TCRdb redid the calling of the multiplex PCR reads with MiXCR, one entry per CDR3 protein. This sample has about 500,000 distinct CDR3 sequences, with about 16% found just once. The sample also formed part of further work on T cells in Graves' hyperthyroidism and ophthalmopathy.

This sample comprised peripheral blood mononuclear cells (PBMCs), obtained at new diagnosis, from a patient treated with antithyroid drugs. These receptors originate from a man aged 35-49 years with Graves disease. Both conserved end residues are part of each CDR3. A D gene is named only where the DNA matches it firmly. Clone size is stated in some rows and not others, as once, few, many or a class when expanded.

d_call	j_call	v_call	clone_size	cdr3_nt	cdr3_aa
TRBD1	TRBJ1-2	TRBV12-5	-	TGTGCTAGTGGTTACTACGGGACAGGGGGAAATGGCTACACCTTC	CASGYYGTGGNGYTF
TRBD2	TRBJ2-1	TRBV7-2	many	TGTGCCAGCAGCTTGATGCTAGCGGGAGAATTGGGCCGCAATGAGCAGTTCTTC	CASSLMLAGELGRNEQFF
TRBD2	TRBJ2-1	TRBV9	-	TGTGCCAGCAGCGTCTTGAGCGGGAGGGTCAATGAGCAGTTCTTC	CASSVLSGRVNEQFF
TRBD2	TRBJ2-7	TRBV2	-	TGTGCCAGCAGTGAATCTAGCGGGAACTACGAGCAGTACTTC	CASSESSGNYEQYF
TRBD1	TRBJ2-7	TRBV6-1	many	TGTGCCAGCAGTGGGGGACAGGGAGCGAGAACCTACGAGCAGTACTTC	CASSGGQGARTYEQYF
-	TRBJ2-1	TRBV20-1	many	TGCAGTGCTAGCCTTAGGGGGAACAATGAGCAGTTCTTC	CSASLRGNNEQFF
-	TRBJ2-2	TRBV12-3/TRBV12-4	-	TGTGCCAGCAGTTTCCTCACAGGGAGCACCGGGGAGCTGTTTTTT	CASSFLTGSTGELFF
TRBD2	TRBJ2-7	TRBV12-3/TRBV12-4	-	TGTGCCAGCAGCCCCCTACTAGCGGGAGAGTCCTACGAGCAGTACTTC	CASSPLLAGESYEQYF
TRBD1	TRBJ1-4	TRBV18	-	TGTGCCAGCTCACCACTACCCGGGACAGCAACTAATGAAAAACTGTTTTTT	CASSPLPGTATNEKLFF
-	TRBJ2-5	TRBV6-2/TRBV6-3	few	TGTGCCAGCAGTTATTTTCCGTACCAAGAGACCCAGTACTTC	CASSYFPYQETQYF
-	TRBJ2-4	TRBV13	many	TGTGCCAGCAGCTTAGAAGGCAGCAAAAACATTCAGTACTTC	CASSLEGSKNIQYF
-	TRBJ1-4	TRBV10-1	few	TGCGCCAGCAGTCTGACGATCCTTGAAAAACTGTTTTTT	CASSLTILEKLFF